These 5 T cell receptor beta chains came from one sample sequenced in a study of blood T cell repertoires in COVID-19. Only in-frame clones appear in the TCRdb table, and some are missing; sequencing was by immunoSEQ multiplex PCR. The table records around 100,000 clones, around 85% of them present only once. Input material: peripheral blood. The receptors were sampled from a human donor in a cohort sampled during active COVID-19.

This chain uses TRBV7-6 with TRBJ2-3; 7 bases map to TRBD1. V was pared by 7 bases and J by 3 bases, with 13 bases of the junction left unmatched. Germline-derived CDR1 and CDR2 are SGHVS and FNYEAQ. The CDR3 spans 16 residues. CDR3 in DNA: TGTGCCAGCACCCCCGGCGCAGGGGGTCAGACAGATACGCAGTATTTT. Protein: CASTPGAGGQTDTQYF.

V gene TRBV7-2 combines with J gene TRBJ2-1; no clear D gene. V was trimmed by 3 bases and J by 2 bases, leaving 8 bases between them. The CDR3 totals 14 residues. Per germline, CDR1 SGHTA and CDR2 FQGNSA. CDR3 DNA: TGTGCCAGCAGCTTTCCGGGTACCTACAATGAGCAGTTCTTC. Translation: CASSFPGTYNEQFF.

The chain's CDR3 is CASSFPGTGEVSGELFF. The CDR3 nucleotides are TGTGCCAGCAGCTTCCCGGGGACAGGGGAGGTCTCCGGGGAGCTGTTTTTT. The J gene is TRBJ2-2, the V gene TRBV7-9, with 10 bases aligning to TRBD1. J was trimmed by 6 bases and V by 3 bases; bases with no gene match: 10. Germline V gene data show CDR1 as SEHNR and CDR2 as FQNEAQ (reference sequence). The CDR3 contains 17 residues. Supplemented by reference TRBV7-9 and TRBJ2-2, the full variable domain reads DTGVSQNPRHKITKRGQNVTFRCDPISEHNRLYWYRQTLGQGPEFLTYFQNEAQLEKSRLLSDRFSAERPKGSFSTLEIQRTEQGDSAMYLCASSFPGTGEVSGELFFGEGSRLTVL.

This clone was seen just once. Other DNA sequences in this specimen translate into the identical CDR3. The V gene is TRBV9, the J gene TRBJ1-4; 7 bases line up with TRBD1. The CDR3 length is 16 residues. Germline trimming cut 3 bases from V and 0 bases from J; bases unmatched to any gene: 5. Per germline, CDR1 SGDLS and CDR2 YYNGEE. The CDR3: CASSAQGLATNEKLFF. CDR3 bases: TGTGCCAGCAGCGCACAGGGGCTTGCAACTAATGAAAAACTGTTTTTT.

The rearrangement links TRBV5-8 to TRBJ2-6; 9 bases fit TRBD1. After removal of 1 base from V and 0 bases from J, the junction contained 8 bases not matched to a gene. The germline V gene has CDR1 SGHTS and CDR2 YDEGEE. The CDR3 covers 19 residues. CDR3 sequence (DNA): TGTGCCAGCAGCTTGTACAGGGGGCTTGGGAGCTCTGGGGCCAACGTCCTGACTTTC. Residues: CASSLYRGLGSSGANVLTF.